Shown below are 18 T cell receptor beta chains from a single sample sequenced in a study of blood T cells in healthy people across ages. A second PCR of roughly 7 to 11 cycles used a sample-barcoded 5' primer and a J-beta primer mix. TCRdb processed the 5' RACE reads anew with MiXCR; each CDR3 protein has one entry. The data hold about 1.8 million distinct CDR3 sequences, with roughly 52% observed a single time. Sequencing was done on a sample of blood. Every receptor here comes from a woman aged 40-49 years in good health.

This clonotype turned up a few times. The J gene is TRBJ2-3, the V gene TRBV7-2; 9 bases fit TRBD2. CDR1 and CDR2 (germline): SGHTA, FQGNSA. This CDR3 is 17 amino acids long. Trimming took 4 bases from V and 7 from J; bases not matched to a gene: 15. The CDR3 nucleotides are TGTGCCAGCAGCTCCCGCCTGGGCGGGGGGGGGACAAATACGCAGTATTTT. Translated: CASSSRLGGGGTNTQYF.

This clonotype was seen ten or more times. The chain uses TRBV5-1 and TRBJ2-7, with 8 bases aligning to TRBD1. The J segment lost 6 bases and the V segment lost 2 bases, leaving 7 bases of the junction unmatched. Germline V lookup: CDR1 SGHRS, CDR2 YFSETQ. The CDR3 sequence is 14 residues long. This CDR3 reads CASSLGQGAFEQYF. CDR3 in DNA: TGCGCCAGCAGCTTAGGGCAGGGGGCGTTCGAGCAGTACTTC.

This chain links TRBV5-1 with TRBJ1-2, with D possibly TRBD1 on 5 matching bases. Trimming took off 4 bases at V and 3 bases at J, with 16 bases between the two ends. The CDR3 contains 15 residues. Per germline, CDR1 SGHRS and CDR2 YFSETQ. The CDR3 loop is CASSLPGRVDYGYTF. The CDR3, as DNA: TGCGCCAGCAGCCTCCCCGGCAGGGTTGACTATGGCTACACCTTC.

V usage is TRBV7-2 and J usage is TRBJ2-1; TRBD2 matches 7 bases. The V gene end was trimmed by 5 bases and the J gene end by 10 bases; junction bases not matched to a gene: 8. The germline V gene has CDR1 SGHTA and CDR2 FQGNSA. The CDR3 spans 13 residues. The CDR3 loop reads CASSPPGSGEQFF. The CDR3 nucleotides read TGTGCCAGCAGCCCCCCCGGTAGCGGGGAGCAGTTCTTC.

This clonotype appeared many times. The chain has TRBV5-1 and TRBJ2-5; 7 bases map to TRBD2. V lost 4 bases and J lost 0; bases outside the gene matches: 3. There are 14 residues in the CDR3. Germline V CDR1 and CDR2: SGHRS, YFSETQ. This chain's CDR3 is CASSPGTNQETQYF. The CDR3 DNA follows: TGCGCCAGCAGCCCCGGGACTAACCAAGAGACCCAGTACTTC.

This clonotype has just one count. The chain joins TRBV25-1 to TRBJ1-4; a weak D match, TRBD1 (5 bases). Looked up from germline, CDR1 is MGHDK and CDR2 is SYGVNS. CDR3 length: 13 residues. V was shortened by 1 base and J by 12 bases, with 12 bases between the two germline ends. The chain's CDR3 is CASSEWAGSQLFF. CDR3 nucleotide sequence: TGTGCCAGCAGTGAATGGGCAGGGTCCCAACTGTTTTTT.

CDR3 amino acids: CASSWTAEYGYTF. In DNA, the CDR3 is TGTGCCAGCAGTTGGACAGCGGAGTATGGCTACACCTTC. V and J are TRBV27 and TRBJ1-2; D perhaps matches TRBD1 (6 bases). V was pared by 4 bases and J by 5 bases, with 11 bases between. The CDR3 has 13 residues. CDR1 and CDR2 from the germline V gene are MNHEY and SMNVEV (reference sequence).

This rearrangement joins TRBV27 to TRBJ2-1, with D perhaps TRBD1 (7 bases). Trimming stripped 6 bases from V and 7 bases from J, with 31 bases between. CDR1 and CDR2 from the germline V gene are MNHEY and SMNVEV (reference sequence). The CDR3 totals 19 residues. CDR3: CASRPDLVFRGDRGNEQFF. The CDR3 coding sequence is TGTGCCAGCAGGCCCGATTTGGTCTTCAGGGGGGATCGTGGGAATGAGCAGTTCTTC.

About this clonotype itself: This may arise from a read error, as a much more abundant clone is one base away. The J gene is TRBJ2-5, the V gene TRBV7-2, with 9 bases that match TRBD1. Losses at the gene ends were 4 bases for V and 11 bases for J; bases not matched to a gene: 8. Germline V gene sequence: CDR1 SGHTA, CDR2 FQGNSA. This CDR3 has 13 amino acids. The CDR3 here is CASSSRDRDSQYF. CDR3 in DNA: TGTGCCAGCAGCTCCCGGGACAGGGACTCGCAGTACTTC.

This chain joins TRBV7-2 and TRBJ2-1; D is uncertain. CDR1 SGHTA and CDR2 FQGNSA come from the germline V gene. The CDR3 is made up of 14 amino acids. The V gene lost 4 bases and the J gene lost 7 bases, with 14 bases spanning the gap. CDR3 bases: TGTGCCAGCAGCTCTAGGACGGAAAGGAATGAGCAGTTCTTC. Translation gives CASSSRTERNEQFF.

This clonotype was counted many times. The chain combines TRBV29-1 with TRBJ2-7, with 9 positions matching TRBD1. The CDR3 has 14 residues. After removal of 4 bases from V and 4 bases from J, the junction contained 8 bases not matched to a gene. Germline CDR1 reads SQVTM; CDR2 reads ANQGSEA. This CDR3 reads CSVGRDRVIYEQYF. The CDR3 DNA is TGCAGCGTTGGCCGGGACAGGGTGATATACGAGCAGTACTTC.

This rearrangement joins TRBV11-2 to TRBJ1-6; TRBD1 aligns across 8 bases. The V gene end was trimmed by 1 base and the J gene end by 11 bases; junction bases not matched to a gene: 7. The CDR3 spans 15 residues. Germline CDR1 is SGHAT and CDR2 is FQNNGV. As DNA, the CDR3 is TGTGCCAGCAGCTTAGTAGGACAGGGATCGGCACCCCTCCACTTT. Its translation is CASSLVGQGSAPLHF.

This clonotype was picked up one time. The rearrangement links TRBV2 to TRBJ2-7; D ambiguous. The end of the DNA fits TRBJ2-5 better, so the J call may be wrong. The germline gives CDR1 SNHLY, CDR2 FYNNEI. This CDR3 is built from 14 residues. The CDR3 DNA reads TGTGCCAGCACCTATTACGGGTTACCGGAGACCCAGTACTTC. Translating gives CASTYYGLPETQYF.

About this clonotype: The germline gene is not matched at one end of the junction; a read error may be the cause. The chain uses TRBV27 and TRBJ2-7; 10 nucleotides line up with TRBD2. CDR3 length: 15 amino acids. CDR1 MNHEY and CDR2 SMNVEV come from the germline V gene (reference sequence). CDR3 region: CASNQAGGNAYEQYF. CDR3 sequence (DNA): TGCGCCAGCAATCAAGCGGGAGGGAATGCCTACGAGCAGTACTTC.

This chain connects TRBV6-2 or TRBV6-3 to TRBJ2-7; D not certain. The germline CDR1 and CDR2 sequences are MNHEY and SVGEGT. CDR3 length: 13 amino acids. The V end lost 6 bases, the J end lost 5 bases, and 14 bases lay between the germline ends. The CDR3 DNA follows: TGTGCCAGCAGGAGTACTGGGGATAACGAGCAGTACTTC. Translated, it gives CASRSTGDNEQYF.

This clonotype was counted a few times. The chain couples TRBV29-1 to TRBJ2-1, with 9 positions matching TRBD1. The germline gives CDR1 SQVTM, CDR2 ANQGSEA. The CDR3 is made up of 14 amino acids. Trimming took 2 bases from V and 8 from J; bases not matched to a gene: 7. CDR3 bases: TGCAGCGTTGAAAGCGGGACAGGGTCCGATGAGCAGTTCTTC. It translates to CSVESGTGSDEQFF.

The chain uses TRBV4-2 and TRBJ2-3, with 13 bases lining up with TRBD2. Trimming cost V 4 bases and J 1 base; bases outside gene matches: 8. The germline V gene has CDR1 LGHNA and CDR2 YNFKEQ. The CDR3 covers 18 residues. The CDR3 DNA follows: TGTGCCAGCAGCCCTATCGCCGGGACTAGCGGGGGCACAGATACGCAGTATTTT. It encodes CASSPIAGTSGGTDTQYF.

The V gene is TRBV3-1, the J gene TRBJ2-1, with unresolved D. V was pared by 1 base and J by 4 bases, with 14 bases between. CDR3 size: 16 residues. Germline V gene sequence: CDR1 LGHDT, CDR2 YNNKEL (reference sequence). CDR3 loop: CASSQVAARSYNEQFF. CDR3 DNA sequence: TGTGCCAGCAGCCAAGTGGCCGCCAGGTCTTACAATGAGCAGTTCTTC.